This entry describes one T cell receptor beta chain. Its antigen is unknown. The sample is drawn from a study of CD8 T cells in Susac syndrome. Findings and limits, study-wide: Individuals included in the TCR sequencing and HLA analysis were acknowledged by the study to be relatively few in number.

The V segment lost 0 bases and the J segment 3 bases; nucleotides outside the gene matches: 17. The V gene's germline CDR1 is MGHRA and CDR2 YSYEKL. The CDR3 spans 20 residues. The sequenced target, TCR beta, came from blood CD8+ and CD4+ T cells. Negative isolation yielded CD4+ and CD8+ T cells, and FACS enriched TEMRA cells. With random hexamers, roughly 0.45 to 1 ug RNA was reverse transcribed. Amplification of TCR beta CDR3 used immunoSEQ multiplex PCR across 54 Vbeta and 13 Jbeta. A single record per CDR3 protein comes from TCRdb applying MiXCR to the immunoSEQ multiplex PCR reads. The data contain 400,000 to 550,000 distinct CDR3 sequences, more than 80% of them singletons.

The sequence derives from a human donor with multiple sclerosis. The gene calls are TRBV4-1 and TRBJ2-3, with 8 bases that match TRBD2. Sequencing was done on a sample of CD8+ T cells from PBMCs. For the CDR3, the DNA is TGCGCCAGCAGCCAAGATCAATCGGAACAGGCGGGAGGCATGACAGATACGCAGTATTTT. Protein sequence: CASSQDQSEQAGGMTDTQYF.